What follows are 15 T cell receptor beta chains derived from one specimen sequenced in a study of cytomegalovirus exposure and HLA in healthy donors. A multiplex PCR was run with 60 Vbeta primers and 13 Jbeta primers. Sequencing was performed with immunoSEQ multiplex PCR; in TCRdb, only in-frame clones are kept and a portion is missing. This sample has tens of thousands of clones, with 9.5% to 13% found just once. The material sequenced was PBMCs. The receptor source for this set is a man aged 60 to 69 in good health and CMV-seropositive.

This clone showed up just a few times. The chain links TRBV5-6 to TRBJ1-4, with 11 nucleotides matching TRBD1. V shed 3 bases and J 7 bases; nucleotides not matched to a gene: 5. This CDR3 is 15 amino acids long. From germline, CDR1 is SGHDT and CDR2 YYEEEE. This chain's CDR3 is CASSSGQGASEKLFF. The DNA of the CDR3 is TGTGCCAGCAGCTCCGGACAGGGGGCGAGTGAAAAACTGTTTTTT.

The CDR3 bases are TGTGCCAGCAGCCCCCGGGACAGGGACGACGAGCAGTACGTC. This translates into CASSPRDRDDEQYV. V is TRBV9 and J is TRBJ2-7; 9 bases are a match to TRBD1. Unmatched junction bases numbered 7, after V lost 4 bases and J lost 5 bases. Germline CDR1 SGDLS, CDR2 YYNGEE. The CDR3 sequence is 14 residues long.

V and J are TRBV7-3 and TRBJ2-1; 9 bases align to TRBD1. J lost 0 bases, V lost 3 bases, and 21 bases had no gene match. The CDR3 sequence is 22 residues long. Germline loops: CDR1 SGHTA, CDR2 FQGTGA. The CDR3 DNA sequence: TGTGCCAGCAGCTTCAATTCGGCCGGGACAGGGAATCGTCCTAGCTCCTACAATGAGCAGTTCTTC. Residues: CASSFNSAGTGNRPSSYNEQFF.

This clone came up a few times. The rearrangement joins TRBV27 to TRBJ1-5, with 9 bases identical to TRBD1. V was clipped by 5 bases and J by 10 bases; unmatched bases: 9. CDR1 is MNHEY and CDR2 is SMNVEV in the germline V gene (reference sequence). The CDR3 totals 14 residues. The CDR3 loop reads CASSLRDRESPQHF. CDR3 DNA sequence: TGTGCCAGCAGTCTCCGGGACAGGGAGAGCCCCCAGCATTTT.

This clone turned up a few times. CDR3 in amino acids: CASRRDRESWTEAFF. CDR3 sequence (DNA): TGTGCCAGTAGGAGAGACAGGGAGAGTTGGACTGAAGCTTTCTTT. The chain combines TRBV19 with TRBJ1-1; 7 bases fit TRBD1. The CDR3 runs 15 residues. CDR1 is LNHDA and CDR2 is SQIVND in the germline V gene (reference sequence). Germline trimming cut 6 bases from V and 5 bases from J; bases unmatched to any gene: 12.

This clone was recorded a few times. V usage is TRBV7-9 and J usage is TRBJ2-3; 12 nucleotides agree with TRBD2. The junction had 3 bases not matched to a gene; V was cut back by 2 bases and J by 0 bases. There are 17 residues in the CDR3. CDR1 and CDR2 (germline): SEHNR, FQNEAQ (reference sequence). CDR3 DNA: TGTGCCAGCAGCTTATCTAGCGGGGGGGCTAGCACAGATACGCAGTATTTT. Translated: CASSLSSGGASTDTQYF.

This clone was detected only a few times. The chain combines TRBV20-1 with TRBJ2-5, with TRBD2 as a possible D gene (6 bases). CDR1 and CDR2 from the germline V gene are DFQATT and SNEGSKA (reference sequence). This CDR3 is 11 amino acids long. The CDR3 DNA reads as TGCAGCCAAAGGGCGGGGGAGACCCAGTACTTC. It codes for CSQRAGETQYF.

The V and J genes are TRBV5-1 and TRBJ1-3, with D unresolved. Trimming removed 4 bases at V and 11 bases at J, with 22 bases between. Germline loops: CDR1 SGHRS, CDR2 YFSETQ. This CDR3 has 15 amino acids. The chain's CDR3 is CASSLESSRGSSIYF. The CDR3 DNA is TGCGCCAGCAGCCTGGAATCCTCTCGGGGAAGCTCCATATATTTT.

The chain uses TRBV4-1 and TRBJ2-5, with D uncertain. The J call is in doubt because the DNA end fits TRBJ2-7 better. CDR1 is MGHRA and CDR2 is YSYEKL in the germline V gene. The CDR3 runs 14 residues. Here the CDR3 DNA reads TGCGCCAGCAGCCAAGTCACGGTCTCCTACGAGCAGTACTTC. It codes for CASSQVTVSYEQYF.

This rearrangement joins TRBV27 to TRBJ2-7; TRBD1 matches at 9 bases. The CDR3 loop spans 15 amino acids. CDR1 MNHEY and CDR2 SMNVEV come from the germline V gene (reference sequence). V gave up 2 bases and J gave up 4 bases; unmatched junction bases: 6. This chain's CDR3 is CASSLEGTGFYEQYF. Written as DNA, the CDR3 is TGTGCCAGCAGTTTAGAGGGGACAGGGTTTTACGAGCAGTACTTC.

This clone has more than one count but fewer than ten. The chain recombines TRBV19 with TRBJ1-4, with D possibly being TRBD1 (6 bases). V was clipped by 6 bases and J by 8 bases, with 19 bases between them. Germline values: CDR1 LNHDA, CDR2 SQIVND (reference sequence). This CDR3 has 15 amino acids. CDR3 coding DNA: TGTGCCAGTAGCCCCCGGGCAGGGGAAGGAGAAAAACTGTTTTTT. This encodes CASSPRAGEGEKLFF.

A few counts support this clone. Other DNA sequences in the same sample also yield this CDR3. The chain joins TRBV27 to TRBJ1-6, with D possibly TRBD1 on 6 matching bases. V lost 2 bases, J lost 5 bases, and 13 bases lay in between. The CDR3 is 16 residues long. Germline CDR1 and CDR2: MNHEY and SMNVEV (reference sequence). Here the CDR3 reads CASSLKGQGNNSPLHF. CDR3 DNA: TGTGCCAGCAGTTTAAAAGGGCAGGGGAATAATTCACCCCTCCACTTT.

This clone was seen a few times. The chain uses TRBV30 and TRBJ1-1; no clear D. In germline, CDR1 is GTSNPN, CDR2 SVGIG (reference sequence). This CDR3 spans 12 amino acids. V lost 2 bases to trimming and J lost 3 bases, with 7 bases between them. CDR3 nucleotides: TGTGCCTGGAGTCACAGCTACACTGAAGCTTTCTTT. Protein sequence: CAWSHSYTEAFF.

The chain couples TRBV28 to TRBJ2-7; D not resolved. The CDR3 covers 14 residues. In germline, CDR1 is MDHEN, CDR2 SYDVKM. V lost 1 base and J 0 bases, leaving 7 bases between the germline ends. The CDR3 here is CASSLSGNSYEQYF. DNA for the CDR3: TGTGCCAGCAGTTTATCAGGAAACTCCTACGAGCAGTACTTC.

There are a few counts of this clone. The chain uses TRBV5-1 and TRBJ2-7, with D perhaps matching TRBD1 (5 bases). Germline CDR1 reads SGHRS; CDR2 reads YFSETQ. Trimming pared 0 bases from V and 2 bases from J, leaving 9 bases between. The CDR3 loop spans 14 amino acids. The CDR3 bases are TGCGCCAGCAGCTTGGCAGGGAACACCTACGAGCAGTACTTC. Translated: CASSLAGNTYEQYF.